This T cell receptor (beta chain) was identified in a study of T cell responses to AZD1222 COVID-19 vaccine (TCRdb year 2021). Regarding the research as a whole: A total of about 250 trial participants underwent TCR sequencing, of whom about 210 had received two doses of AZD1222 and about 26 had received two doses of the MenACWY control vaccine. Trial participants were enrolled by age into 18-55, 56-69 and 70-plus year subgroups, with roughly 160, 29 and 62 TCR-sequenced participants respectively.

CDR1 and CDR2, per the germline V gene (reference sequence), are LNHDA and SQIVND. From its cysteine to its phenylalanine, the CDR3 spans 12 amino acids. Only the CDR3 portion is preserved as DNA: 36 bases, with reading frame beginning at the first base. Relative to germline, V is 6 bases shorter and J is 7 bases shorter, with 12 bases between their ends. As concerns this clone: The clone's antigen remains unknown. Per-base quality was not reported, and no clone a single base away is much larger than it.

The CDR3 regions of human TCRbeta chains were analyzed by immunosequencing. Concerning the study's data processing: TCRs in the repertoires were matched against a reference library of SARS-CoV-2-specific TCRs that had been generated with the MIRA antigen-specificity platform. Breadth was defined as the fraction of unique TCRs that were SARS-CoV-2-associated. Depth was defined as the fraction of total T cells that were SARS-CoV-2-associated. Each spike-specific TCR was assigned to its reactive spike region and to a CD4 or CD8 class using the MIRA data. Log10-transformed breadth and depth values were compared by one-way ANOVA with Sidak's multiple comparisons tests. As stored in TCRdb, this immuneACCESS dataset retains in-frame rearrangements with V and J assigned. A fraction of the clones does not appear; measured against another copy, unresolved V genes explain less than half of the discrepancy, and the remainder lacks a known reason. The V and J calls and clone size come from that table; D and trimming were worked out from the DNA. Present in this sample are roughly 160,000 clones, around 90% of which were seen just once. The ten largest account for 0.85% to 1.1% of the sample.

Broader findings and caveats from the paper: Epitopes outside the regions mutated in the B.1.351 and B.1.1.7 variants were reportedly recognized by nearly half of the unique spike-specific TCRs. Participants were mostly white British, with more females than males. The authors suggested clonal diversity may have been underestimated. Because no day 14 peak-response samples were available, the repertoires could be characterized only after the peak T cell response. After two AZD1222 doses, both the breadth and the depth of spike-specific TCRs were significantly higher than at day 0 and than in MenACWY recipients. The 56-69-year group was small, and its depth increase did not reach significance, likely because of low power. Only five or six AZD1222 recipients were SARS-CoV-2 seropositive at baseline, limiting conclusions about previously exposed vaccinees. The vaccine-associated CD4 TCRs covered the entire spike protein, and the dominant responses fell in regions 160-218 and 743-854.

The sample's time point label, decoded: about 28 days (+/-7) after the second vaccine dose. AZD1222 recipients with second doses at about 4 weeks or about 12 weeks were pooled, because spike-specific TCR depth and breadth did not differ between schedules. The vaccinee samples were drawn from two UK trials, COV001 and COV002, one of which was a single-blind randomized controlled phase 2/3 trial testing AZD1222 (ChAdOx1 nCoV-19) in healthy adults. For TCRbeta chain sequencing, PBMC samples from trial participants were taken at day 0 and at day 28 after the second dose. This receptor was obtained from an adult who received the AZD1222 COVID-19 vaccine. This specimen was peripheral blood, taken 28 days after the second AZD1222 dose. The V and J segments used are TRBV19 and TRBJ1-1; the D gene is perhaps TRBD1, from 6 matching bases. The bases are TGTGCCAGTAGCCCGGGACACTTTGAAGCTTTCTTT. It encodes CASSPGHFEAFF.